The 24 T cell receptor beta chains given below trace back to one sample, sequenced in a study of T-cell reconstitution after alpha-beta-depleted transplantation in children. As it was prepared, the TCRbeta library received unique molecular identifiers. TCRdb passed the PCR reads through MiXCR, listing each CDR3 protein once. The repertoire holds about 510,000 distinct CDR3 sequences, with around 10% as singletons. Sequences were derived from PBMCs, mostly from graft donor cells, sampled 180 days after TCRalphabeta/CD19-depleted stem cell transplant. These receptors were obtained from a female patient between 2 and 15 years old who had a stem cell transplant for aplastic anemia, so the T cells may come from the graft donor.

This chain joins TRBV6-5 and TRBJ1-2; possibly TRBD1 for D (5 bases). The CDR3 spans 12 residues. V was shortened by 2 bases and J by 8 bases, with 9 bases between the two germline ends. Germline V gene data show CDR1 as MNHEY and CDR2 as SVGAGI. The CDR3: CASSYQGKGYTF. The CDR3 DNA reads as TGTGCCAGCAGTTACCAGGGCAAAGGCTACACCTTC.

This clonotype occurred a few times. The chain recombines TRBV18 with TRBJ2-3; 7 bases align to TRBD1. The CDR3 is made up of 21 amino acids. With V trimmed by 1 base and J by 7 bases, 26 bases remained unmatched. Germline V gene sequence: CDR1 KGHSH, CDR2 LQKENI. The CDR3: CASSPLTLLYQDRVLSHTQYF. The CDR3 DNA reads TGTGCCAGCTCACCACTCACACTCCTGTACCAAGACAGGGTTTTGTCGCATACGCAGTATTTT.

Here the CDR3 reads CASSLPGTSSYEQYF. Here the CDR3 DNA reads TGTGCCAGCAGTTTACCCGGGACAAGCTCCTACGAGCAGTACTTC. The V and J genes are TRBV28 and TRBJ2-7; perhaps TRBD1 as D (6 bases). CDR1 MDHEN and CDR2 SYDVKM come from the germline V gene. The length of the CDR3 is 15 residues. V lost 2 bases and J lost 0, with 11 bases in between.

This chain joins TRBV4-3 and TRBJ2-1; D not certain. The CDR3 sequence is 16 residues long. The V end was cut by 1 base, the J end by 6 bases, with 16 bases between. The germline V gene has CDR1 LGHNA and CDR2 YSLEER. This chain's CDR3 is CASSQGNRNSGNEQFF. CDR3 DNA: TGCGCCAGCAGCCAAGGAAACCGTAATTCAGGCAATGAGCAGTTCTTC.

The rearrangement uses TRBV7-6 and TRBJ2-1; D is uncertain. Trimming removed 4 bases at V and 8 bases at J, with 9 bases between. Germline V CDR1 and CDR2: SGHVS, FNYEAQ. This CDR3 is 12 amino acids long. The DNA of the CDR3 is TGTGCCAGCAGCTCCTTGACGGATGAGCAGTTCTTC. This sequence encodes CASSSLTDEQFF.

This clonotype was found a few times. The V and J genes are TRBV28 and TRBJ2-1; TRBD2 agrees at 9 bases. Germline CDR1 is MDHEN and CDR2 is SYDVKM. This CDR3 is 14 amino acids long. With 8 bases clipped from V and 0 bases from J, the junction kept 2 bases outside the gene matches. CDR3 sequence reads: CASWRGGSYNEQFF. The CDR3 DNA reads TGTGCCAGCTGGCGGGGGGGCTCCTACAATGAGCAGTTCTTC.

The sample holds a few counts of this clonotype. The V gene is TRBV20-1, the J gene TRBJ2-2, with D tentatively TRBD1 (7 bases). The CDR3 extends over 14 amino acids. Germline-derived CDR1 and CDR2 are DFQATT and SNEGSKA (reference sequence). With 7 bases removed from V and 6 bases from J, the gap between germline ends came to 18 bases. CDR3 nucleotides: TGCAGTGTACGGGGGAGTCAGGGGGCCGGGGAGCTGTTTTTT. Its protein product is CSVRGSQGAGELFF.

The chain links TRBV20-1 to TRBJ1-5; D is undetermined. The CDR3 has 13 amino acids. Germline values: CDR1 DFQATT, CDR2 SNEGSKA (reference sequence). V was pared by 3 bases and J by 2 bases, with 8 bases between. CDR3 amino acids: CSASPRRNQPQHF. As DNA, the CDR3 is TGCAGTGCTAGTCCCAGACGCAATCAGCCCCAGCATTTT.

In its sample, this clonotype was seen a few times. V usage is TRBV7-9 and J usage is TRBJ1-2, with D hard to call. Trimming left V 5 bases short and J 0 bases short, with 13 bases between. The CDR3 has 15 amino acids. CDR1 and CDR2 from the germline V gene are SEHNR and FQNEAQ (reference sequence). The CDR3 reads CASSPRTAANYGYTF. The DNA of the CDR3 is TGTGCCAGCAGCCCACGGACGGCCGCTAACTATGGCTACACCTTC.

The rearrangement uses TRBV29-1 and TRBJ2-5, with 9 bases lining up with TRBD1. CDR3 size: 15 residues. CDR1 is SQVTM and CDR2 is ANQGSEA in the germline V gene. J was trimmed by 3 bases and V by 4 bases; bases with no gene match: 9. In DNA, the CDR3 is TGCAGCGTTGCCCGGGACAGGGATTTTGAAGAGACCCAGTACTTC. It is translated as CSVARDRDFEETQYF.

The chain is built from TRBV12-3 or TRBV12-4 and TRBJ2-1; D unclear. The CDR3 spans 15 residues. With 8 bases removed from V and 2 bases from J, the gap between germline ends came to 16 bases. CDR3 in DNA: TGTGCCAGCGCTAGTGGGCAGACTGCCTACAATGAGCAGTTCTTC. It translates to CASASGQTAYNEQFF.

The chain recombines TRBV3-1 with TRBJ1-4; D uncertain. This CDR3 is built from 15 residues. Germline V gene lookup returns CDR1 LGHDT and CDR2 YNNKEL (reference sequence). V was shortened by 1 base and J by 2 bases, with 8 bases between the two germline ends. CDR3 in DNA: TGTGCCAGCAGCCAAGTGGGAAATACTAATGAAAAACTGTTTTTT. This codes for CASSQVGNTNEKLFF. The full variable domain, in which reference TRBV3-1 and TRBJ1-4 provide the parts outside the CDR3, is DTAVSQTPKYLVTQMGNDKSIKCEQNLGHDTMYWYKQDSKKFLKIMFSYNNKELIINETVPNRFSPKSPDKAHLNLHINSLELGDSAVYFCASSQVGNTNEKLFFGSGTQLSVL.

This clonotype appeared a few times. This chain's CDR3 is CATRARDGYRSYNEQFF. The CDR3 nucleotides are TGTGCCACCAGGGCGCGGGACGGCTATCGGTCCTACAATGAGCAGTTCTTC. The chain links TRBV24-1 to TRBJ2-1; TRBD2 might be the D (6 bases). The V gene's germline CDR1 is KGHDR and CDR2 SFDVKD. This CDR3 region has 17 residues. V was shortened by 7 bases and J by 1 base, with 19 bases between the two germline ends.

A few counts support this clonotype. The chain couples TRBV28 to TRBJ2-1; 7 nucleotides line up with TRBD2. J was trimmed by 9 bases and V by 1 base; bases with no gene match: 9. There are 15 residues in the CDR3. Germline-derived CDR1 and CDR2 are MDHEN and SYDVKM. The CDR3 DNA reads as TGTGCCAGCAGTTTATCCGGGAGGCCCTCCGTTGAGCAGTTCTTC. Residues: CASSLSGRPSVEQFF.

Comments on this clonotype: This may arise from a read error, as a much more abundant clone is one base away. The rearrangement links TRBV28 to TRBJ2-7; 7 bases line up with TRBD1. Losses at the gene ends were 2 bases for V and 1 base for J; bases not matched to a gene: 5. Germline V lookup: CDR1 MDHEN, CDR2 SYDVKM. The CDR3 sequence is 15 residues long. The chain's CDR3 is CASSLHGQASYEQYF. The CDR3 bases are TGTGCCAGCAGTTTACACGGACAGGCATCCTACGAGCAGTACTTC. Full variable domain (outside the CDR3, taken from reference TRBV28 and TRBJ2-7): DVKVTQSSRYLVKRTGEKVFLECVQDMDHENMFWYRQDPGLGLRLIYFSYDVKMKEKGDIPEGYSVSREKKERFSLILESASTNQTSMYLCASSLHGQASYEQYFGPGTRLTVT.

V is TRBV6-1 and J is TRBJ1-1; the D is unclear. V was pared by 5 bases and J by 0 bases, with 13 bases between. Germline CDR1 is MNHNS and CDR2 is SASEGT. The CDR3 has 15 amino acids. The CDR3 nucleotides are TGTGCCAGCAGTCATACTGGGCAGATGAACACTGAAGCTTTCTTT. It is translated as CASSHTGQMNTEAFF.

This clonotype was recorded a few times. This chain connects TRBV11-2 to TRBJ2-3; D is perhaps TRBD1 or TRBD2 (6 bases each). CDR3 length: 16 amino acids. Trimming removed 5 bases at V and 6 bases at J, with 21 bases between. Germline loops: CDR1 SGHAT, CDR2 FQNNGV. DNA of the CDR3: TGTGCCAGCAGCCCTGGCAGGGGCGCGGGATATGATACGCAGTATTTT. Protein sequence: CASSPGRGAGYDTQYF. Combining the CDR3 with reference TRBV11-2 and TRBJ2-3 gives the whole variable domain EAGVAQSPRYKIIEKRQSVAFWCNPISGHATLYWYQQILGQGPKLLIQFQNNGVVDDSQLPKDRFSAERLKGVDSTLKIQPAKLEDSAVYLCASSPGRGAGYDTQYFGPGTRLTVL.

CDR3 in amino acids: CASGVGGPLETQYF. The CDR3 DNA sequence: TGTGCCAGCGGGGTTGGGGGGCCATTGGAGACCCAGTACTTC. The chain joins TRBV7-3 to TRBJ2-5; D may correspond to TRBD1 or TRBD2 (6 bases each). Germline CDR1 SGHTA, CDR2 FQGTGA. This CDR3 comprises 14 residues. With 8 bases removed from V and 5 bases from J, the gap between germline ends came to 18 bases.

This clonotype came up a few times. The chain combines TRBV12-3 or TRBV12-4 with TRBJ2-1; D gene unclear. The V gene lost 5 bases and the J gene lost 8 bases, with 16 bases spanning the gap. The CDR3 sequence is 14 residues long. CDR3 sequence (DNA): TGTGCCAGCAGTCCCCGAAAAGTCGCGGATGAGCAGTTCTTC. Translation: CASSPRKVADEQFF.

This clonotype has only a few counts. J is TRBJ2-3 and V is TRBV5-1; a possible D gene is TRBD2 (6 bases). V shed 1 base and J shed 2 bases, with 20 bases lying between them. This CDR3 is 18 amino acids long. Per the germline V gene, CDR1 is SGHRS and CDR2 is YFSETQ. CDR3 bases: TGCGCCAGCAGCTTGCTGGGCAGGGTAGCGGAGGCCACAGATACGCAGTATTTT. Its translation: CASSLLGRVAEATDTQYF.

This clonotype was observed a handful of times. This chain joins TRBV12-3 or TRBV12-4 and TRBJ2-2, with D perhaps TRBD1 or TRBD2 (5 bases each). Trimming took off 7 bases at V and 6 bases at J, with 12 bases between the two ends. The CDR3 runs 13 residues. CDR3: CASTSGRAGELFF. The CDR3, as DNA: TGTGCCAGCACCTCAGGGCGGGCCGGGGAGCTGTTTTTT.

This clonotype has more than one count but fewer than ten. The chain employs TRBV4-3 and TRBJ1-1, with D unclear. V gave up 0 bases and J gave up 5 bases, with 10 bases separating them. The V gene's germline CDR1 is LGHNA and CDR2 YSLEER. The CDR3 consists of 14 residues. DNA of the CDR3: TGCGCCAGCAGCCAAGATTGGCGAAGAACTGAAGCTTTCTTT. It yields the protein CASSQDWRRTEAFF.

This clonotype has at least ten counts. The chain has TRBV7-2 and TRBJ2-3, with D tentatively TRBD1 (6 bases). CDR1 and CDR2 (germline): SGHTA, FQGNSA. The CDR3 is 16 residues long. The ends were cut back, 0 bases at V and 6 bases at J, with 16 bases in the middle. The CDR3 here is CASSLAPGGRRDTQYF. The CDR3, as DNA: TGTGCCAGCAGCTTAGCGCCTGGGGGCCGGCGGGATACGCAGTATTTT.

The sample holds a few counts of this clonotype. The gene calls are TRBV4-1 and TRBJ2-1; D ambiguous. CDR1 is MGHRA, CDR2 YSYEKL, per germline. The germline V and J ends were trimmed by 2 bases and 0 bases, with 8 bases remaining between them. This CDR3 has 15 amino acids. The CDR3 region has the DNA TGCGCCAGCAGCCAACGGAGCGACTCCTACAATGAGCAGTTCTTC. It encodes CASSQRSDSYNEQFF.